Each of the 11 T cell receptor beta chains below was sequenced from the same sample in a study of T cell repertoires in cytomegalovirus infection. Via MiXCR, TCRdb re-called the reads, giving one row per CDR3 protein. The sample has 570,000 or so distinct CDR3 sequences, almost 40% seen once. The antigens of these receptors remain unknown. The sample here was cultured PBMCs, taken from culture after CMV antigen stimulation. These receptors came from a human donor in good health (CMV status not recorded). Some clones in this sample may be carry-over from other donors' samples.

This clonotype was detected only a few times. The chain uses TRBV12-3 or TRBV12-4 and TRBJ2-1, with D maybe TRBD1 (6 bases). This CDR3 has 12 amino acids. Trimming pared 9 bases from V and 5 bases from J, leaving 11 bases between. The CDR3 protein is CASHGDNNEQFF. The DNA of the CDR3 is TGTGCCAGTCACGGGGACAACAATGAGCAGTTCTTC.

V usage is TRBV6-1 and J usage is TRBJ1-5, with a possible D match to TRBD1 (6 bases). The CDR3 has 14 residues. Germline V gives CDR1 MNHNS, CDR2 SASEGT. Trimming stripped 2 bases from V and 5 bases from J, with 10 bases between. CDR3 residues: CASSEFRGDQPQHF. CDR3 nucleotides: TGTGCCAGCAGTGAATTCAGGGGAGATCAGCCCCAGCATTTT.

The J gene is TRBJ2-7, the V gene TRBV2; 7 bases match TRBD1. Trimming removed 5 bases from V and 4 bases from J; junction bases left unmatched: 14. The CDR3 consists of 16 residues. Germline loops: CDR1 SNHLY, CDR2 FYNNEI. CDR3 DNA sequence: TGTGCCAGCAGTTCGGGACAGAACCAAGCTTATTACGAGCAGTACTTC. It codes for CASSSGQNQAYYEQYF.

This clonotype occurred a few times. V and J are TRBV7-9 and TRBJ2-3, with a possible D match to TRBD2 (5 bases). Trimming left V 3 bases short and J 2 bases short, with 12 bases between. The germline V gene has CDR1 SEHNR and CDR2 FQNEAQ (reference sequence). The CDR3 is made up of 15 amino acids. The CDR3 loop reads CASSLDWKVTDTQYF. Written as DNA, the CDR3 is TGTGCCAGCAGCTTGGACTGGAAAGTCACAGATACGCAGTATTTT.

The V call is TRBV25-1, the J call TRBJ2-3; TRBD2 aligns across 9 bases. With V trimmed by 5 bases and J by 7 bases, 10 bases remained unmatched. The CDR3 is made up of 15 amino acids. CDR1 MGHDK and CDR2 SYGVNS come from the germline V gene. Here the CDR3 DNA reads TGTGCCAGCAGTTCTACTAGCCTAGCGGGGAATACGCAGTATTTT. This encodes CASSSTSLAGNTQYF.

The CDR3 spells CASSFDGEYNEQFF. CDR3 sequence (DNA): TGTGCCAGCAGCTTTGACGGCGAGTACAATGAGCAGTTCTTC. J is TRBJ2-1 and V is TRBV11-2; D not certain. The germline gives CDR1 SGHAT, CDR2 FQNNGV. The germline V and J ends were trimmed by 3 bases and 4 bases, with 10 bases remaining between them. The CDR3 runs 14 residues. The full variable domain, with the rest looked up from reference TRBV11-2 and TRBJ2-1, is EAGVAQSPRYKIIEKRQSVAFWCNPISGHATLYWYQQILGQGPKLLIQFQNNGVVDDSQLPKDRFSAERLKGVDSTLKIQPAKLEDSAVYLCASSFDGEYNEQFFGPGTRLTVL.

V and J are TRBV19 and TRBJ2-1; 9 bases are shared with TRBD2. This CDR3 has 16 residues. Germline assignment: CDR1 LNHDA and CDR2 SQIVND (reference sequence). With V trimmed by 6 bases and J by 9 bases, 15 bases remained unmatched. As DNA, the CDR3 is TGTGCCAGTAGCCGGGTCGGCGCGGGAGGGCCAATTGAGCAGTTCTTC. Translated, it gives CASSRVGAGGPIEQFF.

This clonotype has only a few counts. The CDR3 coding sequence is TGTGCCAGCAGTCGACAGCGCTCCTACAATGAGCAGTTCTTC. It encodes CASSRQRSYNEQFF. The rearrangement uses TRBV11-2 and TRBJ2-1, with D possibly being TRBD1 (5 bases). This CDR3 is built from 14 residues. In germline, CDR1 is SGHAT, CDR2 FQNNGV. V dropped 6 bases and J dropped 0 bases, with 9 bases sitting between them.

This chain uses TRBV10-3 with TRBJ2-1; TRBD1 matches 7 bases. The germline V gene has CDR1 ENHRY and CDR2 SYGVKD. The length of the CDR3 is 15 residues. Losses at the gene ends were 2 bases for V and 3 bases for J; bases not matched to a gene: 4. The CDR3 region has the DNA TGTGCCATCAGTGAGGCGGCAGGGGGCTACAATGAGCAGTTCTTC. It codes for CAISEAAGGYNEQFF.

The chain employs TRBV3-1 and TRBJ1-5; the D gene is possibly TRBD1 (5 bases). The CDR3 is 15 residues long. V dropped 4 bases and J dropped 0 bases, with 10 bases sitting between them. From germline, CDR1 is LGHDT and CDR2 YNNKEL (reference sequence). DNA for the CDR3: TGTGCCAGCAGCCCCGGACACGCTAGCAATCAGCCCCAGCATTTT. This codes for CASSPGHASNQPQHF. The variable domain in full, with the rest retrieved from reference TRBV3-1 and TRBJ1-5, is DTAVSQTPKYLVTQMGNDKSIKCEQNLGHDTMYWYKQDSKKFLKIMFSYNNKELIINETVPNRFSPKSPDKAHLNLHINSLELGDSAVYFCASSPGHASNQPQHFGDGTRLSIL.

The chain is built from TRBV7-6 and TRBJ2-1; 9 bases are a match to TRBD2. In germline, CDR1 is SGHVS, CDR2 FNYEAQ. J gave up 4 bases and V 5 bases, and 3 bases lay outside the gene matches. CDR3 length equals 14 residues. The DNA for the CDR3 is TGTGCCAGCAGCAAGGCGGGGGGGTACAATGAGCAGTTCTTC. This gives the protein CASSKAGGYNEQFF.